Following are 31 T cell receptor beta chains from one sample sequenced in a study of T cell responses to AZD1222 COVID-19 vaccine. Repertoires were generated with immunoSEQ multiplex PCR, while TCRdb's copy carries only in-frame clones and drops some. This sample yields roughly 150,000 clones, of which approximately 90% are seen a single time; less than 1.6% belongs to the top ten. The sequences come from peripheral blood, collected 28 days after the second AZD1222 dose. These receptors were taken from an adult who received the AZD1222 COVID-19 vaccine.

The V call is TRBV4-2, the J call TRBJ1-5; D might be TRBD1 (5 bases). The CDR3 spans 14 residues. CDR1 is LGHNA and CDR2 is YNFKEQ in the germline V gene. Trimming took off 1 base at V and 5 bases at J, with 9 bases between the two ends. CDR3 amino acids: CASSQGQSDQPQHF. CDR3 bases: TGTGCCAGCAGCCAAGGACAGTCTGATCAGCCCCAGCATTTT.

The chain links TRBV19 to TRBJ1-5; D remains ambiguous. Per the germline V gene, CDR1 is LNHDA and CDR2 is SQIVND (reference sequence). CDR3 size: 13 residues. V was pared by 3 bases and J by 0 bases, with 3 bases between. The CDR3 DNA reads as TGTGCCAGTAGTATGTCTAGCAATCAGCCCCAGCATTTT. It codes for CASSMSSNQPQHF.

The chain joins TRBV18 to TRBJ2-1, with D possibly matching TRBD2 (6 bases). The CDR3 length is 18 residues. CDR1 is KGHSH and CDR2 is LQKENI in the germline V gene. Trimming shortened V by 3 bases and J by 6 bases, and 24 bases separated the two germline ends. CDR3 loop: CASSPPREYTLLANEQFF. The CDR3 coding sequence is TGTGCCAGCTCACCGCCTCGGGAGTATACTCTCTTGGCCAATGAGCAGTTCTTC.

The CDR3 DNA follows: TGTGCCACCACAGGGTCGGATCCTGAAGCTTTCTTT. Encoded protein: CATTGSDPEAFF. The genes are TRBV15 and TRBJ1-1; perhaps TRBD1 as D (5 bases). Between the trimmed V and J ends, which lost 7 bases and 6 bases, there was a span of 12 bases. CDR3 length: 12 residues. Germline V CDR1 and CDR2: LNHNV, YYDKDF (reference sequence).

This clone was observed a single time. The CDR3 sequence: CASWGLGKRGYNEQFF. The CDR3 coding sequence is TGTGCCAGCTGGGGGTTAGGAAAGCGGGGATACAATGAGCAGTTCTTC. The chain uses TRBV3-1 (or the pseudogene TRBV3-2) and TRBJ2-1, with TRBD2 matching over 7 bases. After removal of 8 bases from V and 4 bases from J, the junction contained 14 bases not matched to a gene. The CDR3 is made up of 16 amino acids. The germline CDR1 and CDR2 sequences are LGHDT and YNNKEL (reference sequence).

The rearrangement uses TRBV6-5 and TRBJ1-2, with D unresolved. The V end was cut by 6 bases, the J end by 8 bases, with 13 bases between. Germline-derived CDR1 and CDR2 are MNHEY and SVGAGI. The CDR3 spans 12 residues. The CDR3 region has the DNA TGTGCCAGCAGCGTTGAGGGTGCCGGCTACACCTTC. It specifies CASSVEGAGYTF.

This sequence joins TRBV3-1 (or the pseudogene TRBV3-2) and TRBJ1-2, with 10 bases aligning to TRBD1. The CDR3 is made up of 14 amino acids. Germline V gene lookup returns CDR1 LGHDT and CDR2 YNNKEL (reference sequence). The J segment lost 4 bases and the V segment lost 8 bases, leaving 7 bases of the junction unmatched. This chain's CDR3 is CASRDRGSGYGYTF. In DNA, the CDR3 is TGTGCCAGCCGGGACAGGGGTTCGGGCTATGGCTACACCTTC.

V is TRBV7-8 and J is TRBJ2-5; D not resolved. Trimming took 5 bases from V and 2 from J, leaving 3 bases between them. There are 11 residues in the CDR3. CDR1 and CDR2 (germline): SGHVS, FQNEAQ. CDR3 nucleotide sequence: TGTGCCAGCAGCCCGCAAGAGACCCAGTACTTC. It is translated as CASSPQETQYF.

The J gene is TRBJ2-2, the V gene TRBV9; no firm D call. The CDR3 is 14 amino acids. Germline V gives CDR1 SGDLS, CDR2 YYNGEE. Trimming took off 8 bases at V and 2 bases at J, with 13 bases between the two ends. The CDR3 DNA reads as TGTGCCAGTCAGGAGCTTCCAAACACCGGGGAGCTGTTTTTT. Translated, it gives CASQELPNTGELFF.

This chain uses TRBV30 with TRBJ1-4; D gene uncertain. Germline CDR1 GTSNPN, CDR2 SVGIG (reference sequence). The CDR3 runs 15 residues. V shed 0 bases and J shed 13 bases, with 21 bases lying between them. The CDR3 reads CAWSVGRMGSSGLFF. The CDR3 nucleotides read TGTGCCTGGAGTGTCGGCAGGATGGGATCATCAGGACTGTTTTTT.

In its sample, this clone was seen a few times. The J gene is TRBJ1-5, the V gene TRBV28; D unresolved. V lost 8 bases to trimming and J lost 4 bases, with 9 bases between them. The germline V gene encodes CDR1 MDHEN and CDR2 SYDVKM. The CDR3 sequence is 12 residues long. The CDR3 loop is CASGSLNQPQHF. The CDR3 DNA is TGTGCCAGCGGGTCCTTAAATCAGCCCCAGCATTTT.

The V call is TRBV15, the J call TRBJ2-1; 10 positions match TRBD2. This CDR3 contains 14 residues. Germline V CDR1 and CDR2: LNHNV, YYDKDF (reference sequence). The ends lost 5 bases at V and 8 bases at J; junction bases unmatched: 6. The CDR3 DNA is TGTGCCACCAGCGGGGGACTAGCGTCCCATGAGCAGTTCTTC. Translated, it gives CATSGGLASHEQFF.

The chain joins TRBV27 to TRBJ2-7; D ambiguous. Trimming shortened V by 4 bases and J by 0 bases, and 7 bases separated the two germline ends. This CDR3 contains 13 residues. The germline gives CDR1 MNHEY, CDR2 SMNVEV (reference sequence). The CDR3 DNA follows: TGTGCCAGCAGTTATTCAGTCTCCTACGAGCAGTACTTC. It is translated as CASSYSVSYEQYF.

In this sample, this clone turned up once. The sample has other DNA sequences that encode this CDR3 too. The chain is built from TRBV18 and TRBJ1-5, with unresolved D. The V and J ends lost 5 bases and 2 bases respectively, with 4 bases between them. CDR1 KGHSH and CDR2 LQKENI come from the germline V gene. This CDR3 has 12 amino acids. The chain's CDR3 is CASSGGNQPQHF. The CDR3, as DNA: TGTGCCAGCTCAGGGGGCAATCAGCCCCAGCATTTT.

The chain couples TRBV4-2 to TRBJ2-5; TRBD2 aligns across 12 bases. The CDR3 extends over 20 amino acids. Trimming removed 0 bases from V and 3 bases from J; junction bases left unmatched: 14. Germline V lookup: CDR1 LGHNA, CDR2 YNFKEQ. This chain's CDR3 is CASSQDSLASGGAVKETQYF. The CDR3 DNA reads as TGTGCCAGCAGCCAAGATAGTTTGGCTAGCGGGGGGGCCGTAAAAGAGACCCAGTACTTC.

The CDR3 coding sequence is TGTGCCAGCAGTTCAACAGGGTTCCAGTCGGAGACCCAGTACTTC. Its translation: CASSSTGFQSETQYF. This chain connects TRBV6-2 or TRBV6-3 to TRBJ2-5, with a weak D call TRBD1 (6 bases). V lost 4 bases and J 5 bases, leaving 17 bases between the germline ends. The CDR3 is 15 residues long. Germline V lookup: CDR1 MNHEY, CDR2 SVGEGT.

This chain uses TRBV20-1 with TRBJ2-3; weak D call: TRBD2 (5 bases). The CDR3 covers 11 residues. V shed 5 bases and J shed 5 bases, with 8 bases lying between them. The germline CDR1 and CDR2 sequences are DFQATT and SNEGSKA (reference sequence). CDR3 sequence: CSAPRGDTQYF. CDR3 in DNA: TGCAGTGCTCCCCGGGGAGATACGCAGTATTTT.

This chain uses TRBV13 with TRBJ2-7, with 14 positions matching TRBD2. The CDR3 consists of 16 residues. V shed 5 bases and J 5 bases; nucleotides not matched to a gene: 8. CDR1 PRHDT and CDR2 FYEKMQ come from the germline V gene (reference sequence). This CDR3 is CASSPGTSGSKDEQYF. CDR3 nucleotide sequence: TGTGCCAGCAGCCCCGGGACTAGCGGGAGCAAGGACGAGCAGTACTTC.

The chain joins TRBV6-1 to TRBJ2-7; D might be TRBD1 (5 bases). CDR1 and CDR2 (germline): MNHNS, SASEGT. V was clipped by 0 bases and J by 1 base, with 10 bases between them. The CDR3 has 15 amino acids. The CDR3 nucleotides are TGTGCCAGCAGTGAAGCCCCCGCAGGGTCCTACGAGCAGTACTTC. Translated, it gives CASSEAPAGSYEQYF.

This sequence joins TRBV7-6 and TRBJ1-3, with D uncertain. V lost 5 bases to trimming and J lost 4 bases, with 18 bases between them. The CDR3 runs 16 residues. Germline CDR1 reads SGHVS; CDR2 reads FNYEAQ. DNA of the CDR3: TGTGCCAGCAGCCCCCCGCGGCGGGAGTTCGGAAACACCATATATTTT. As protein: CASSPPRREFGNTIYF.

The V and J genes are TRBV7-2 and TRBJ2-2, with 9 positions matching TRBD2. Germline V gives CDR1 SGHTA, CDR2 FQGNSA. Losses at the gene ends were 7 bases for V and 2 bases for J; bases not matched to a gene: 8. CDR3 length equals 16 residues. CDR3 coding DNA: TGTGCCAGCACCCAGGGAGCGGGGGGCAACACCGGGGAGCTGTTTTTT. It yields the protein CASTQGAGGNTGELFF.

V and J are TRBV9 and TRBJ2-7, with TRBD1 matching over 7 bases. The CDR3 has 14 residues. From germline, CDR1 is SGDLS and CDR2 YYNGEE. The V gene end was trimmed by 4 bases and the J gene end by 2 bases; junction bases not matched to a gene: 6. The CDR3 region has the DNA TGTGCCAGCAGCCCCGGGGACAGCCCCTACGAGCAGTACTTC. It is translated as CASSPGDSPYEQYF.

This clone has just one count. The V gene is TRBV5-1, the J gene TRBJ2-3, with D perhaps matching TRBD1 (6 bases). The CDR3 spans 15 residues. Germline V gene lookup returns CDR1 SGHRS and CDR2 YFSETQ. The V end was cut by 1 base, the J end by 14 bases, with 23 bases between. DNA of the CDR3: TGCGCCAGCAGCTTGAGGACAGACAGGACAGATACCCTGTATTTT. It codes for CASSLRTDRTDTLYF. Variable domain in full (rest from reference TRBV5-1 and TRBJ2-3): KAGVTQTPRYLIKTRGQQVTLSCSPISGHRSVSWYQQTPGQGLQFLFEYFSETQRNKGNFPGRFSGRQFSNSRSEMNVSTLELGDSALYLCASSLRTDRTDTLYFGPGTRLTVL.

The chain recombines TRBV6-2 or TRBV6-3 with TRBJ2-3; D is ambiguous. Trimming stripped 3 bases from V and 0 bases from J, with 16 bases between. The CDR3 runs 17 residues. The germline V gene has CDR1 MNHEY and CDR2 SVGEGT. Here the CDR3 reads CASSYVAELVSTDTQYF. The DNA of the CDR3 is TGTGCCAGCAGTTATGTTGCTGAGTTGGTAAGCACAGATACGCAGTATTTT.

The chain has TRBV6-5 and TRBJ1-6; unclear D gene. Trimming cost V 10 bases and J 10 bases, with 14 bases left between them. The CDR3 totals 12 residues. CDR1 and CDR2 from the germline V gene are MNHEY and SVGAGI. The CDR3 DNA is TGTGCCACACGACTCGCGGAGTCACCCCTCCACTTT. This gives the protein CATRLAESPLHF.

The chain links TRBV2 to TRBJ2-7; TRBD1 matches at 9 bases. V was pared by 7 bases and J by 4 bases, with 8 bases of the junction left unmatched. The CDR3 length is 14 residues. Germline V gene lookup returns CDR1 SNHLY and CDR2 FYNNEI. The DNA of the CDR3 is TGTGCCAGCACCTTTGGACAGGGGTTTTACGAGCAGTACTTC. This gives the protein CASTFGQGFYEQYF. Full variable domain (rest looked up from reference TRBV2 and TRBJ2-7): EPEVTQTPSHQVTQMGQEVILRCVPISNHLYFYWYRQILGQKVEFLVSFYNNEISEKSEIFDDQFSVERPDGSNFTLKIRSTKLEDSAMYFCASTFGQGFYEQYFGPGTRLTVT.

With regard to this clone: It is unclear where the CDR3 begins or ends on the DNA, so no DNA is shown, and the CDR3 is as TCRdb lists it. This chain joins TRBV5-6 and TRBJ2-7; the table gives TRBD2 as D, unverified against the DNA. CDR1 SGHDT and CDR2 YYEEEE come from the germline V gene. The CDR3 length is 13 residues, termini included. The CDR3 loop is CASSFGEGYEQYF.

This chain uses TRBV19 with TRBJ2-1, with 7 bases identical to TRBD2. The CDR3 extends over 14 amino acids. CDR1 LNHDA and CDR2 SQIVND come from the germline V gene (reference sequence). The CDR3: CAAGTTSRYNEQFF. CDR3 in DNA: TGTGCTGCTGGGACGACTAGCAGATACAATGAGCAGTTCTTC.

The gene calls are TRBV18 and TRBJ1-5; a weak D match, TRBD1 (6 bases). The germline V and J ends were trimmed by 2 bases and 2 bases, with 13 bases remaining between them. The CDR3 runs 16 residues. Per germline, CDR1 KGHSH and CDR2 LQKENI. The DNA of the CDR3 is TGTGCCAGCTCACCAGGACAGCCCCGGGGCAATCAGCCCCAGCATTTT. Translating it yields CASSPGQPRGNQPQHF.

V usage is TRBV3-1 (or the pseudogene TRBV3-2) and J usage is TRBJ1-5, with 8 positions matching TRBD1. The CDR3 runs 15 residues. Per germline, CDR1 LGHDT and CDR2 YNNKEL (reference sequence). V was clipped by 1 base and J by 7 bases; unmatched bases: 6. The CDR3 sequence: CASSQGQGARQPQHF. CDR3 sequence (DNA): TGTGCCAGCAGCCAAGGGCAGGGGGCGAGGCAGCCCCAGCATTTT.

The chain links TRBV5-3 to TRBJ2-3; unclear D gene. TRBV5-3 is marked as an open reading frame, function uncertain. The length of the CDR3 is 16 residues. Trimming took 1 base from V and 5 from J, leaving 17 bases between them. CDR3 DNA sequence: TGTGCCAGAAGCTTGTCCCCCTACTCTATGGGAGATACGCAGTATTTT. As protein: CARSLSPYSMGDTQYF.